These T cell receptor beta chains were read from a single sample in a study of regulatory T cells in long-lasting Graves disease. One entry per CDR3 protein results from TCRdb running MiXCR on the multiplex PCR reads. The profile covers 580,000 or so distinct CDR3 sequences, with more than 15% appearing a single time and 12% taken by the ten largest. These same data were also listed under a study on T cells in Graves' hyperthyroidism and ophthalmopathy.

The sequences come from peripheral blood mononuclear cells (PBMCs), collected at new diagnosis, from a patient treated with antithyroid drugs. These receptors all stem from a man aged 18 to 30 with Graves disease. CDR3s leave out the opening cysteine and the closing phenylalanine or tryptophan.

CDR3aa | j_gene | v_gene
ASNPIRGTGELF | TRBJ2-2 | TRBV2
KHRDRGEAPNEKLF | TRBJ1-4 | TRBV29-1
ASSPGGRANTGELF | TRBJ2-2 | TRBV28
SAAGQDIETQY | TRBJ2-5 | TRBV20-1
ASSPALAGANEQF | TRBJ2-1 | TRBV7-3
ASSQEEGDTQY | NA | TRBV4-1
ASRREGEQF | TRBJ2-1 | TRBV2
ASSLGGAPGNTIY | TRBJ1-3 | TRBV7-8
SAREEGGWDTQY | TRBJ2-3 | TRBV20-1
ASSLDGQTAYEQY | TRBJ2-7 | TRBV11-1
ASSPRRDLYEQY | TRBJ2-7 | TRBV7-9
ASSAGTSGSQETQY | TRBJ2-5 | TRBV2
ASRPQGTDQETQY | TRBJ2-5 | TRBV2
ASRAGYESSGANVLT | TRBJ2-6 | TRBV5-1
ASSKTVMGNQPQH | TRBJ1-5 | TRBV2
ASTTPGLGTDTQY | TRBJ2-3 | TRBV6-1
ASAPADPYNEQF | TRBJ2-1 | TRBV18
SGGRGPSYEQY | TRBJ2-7 | TRBV20-1
AWRDPSRVTGANVLT | TRBJ2-6 | TRBV30
ASSPLDRPGGYT | TRBJ1-2 | TRBV7-9
ASAPPGAVSGNTIY | TRBJ1-3 | TRBV7-9
ASSSPLEGDNYGYT | TRBJ1-2 | TRBV5-1
AWSRQGYYEQF | TRBJ2-1 | TRBV30
ASSEKDRGDYGYT | TRBJ1-2 | TRBV2
ASSLFSGANVLT | TRBJ2-6 | TRBV27
ASSLGSGQSGQPQH | TRBJ1-5 | TRBV7-8
ASSLSGDHLEQY | TRBJ2-7 | TRBV7-9